A selection of T cell receptor beta chains follows, all from one sample in a study of shared clonotypes between healthy human individuals. Assay: immunoSEQ multiplex PCR; the TCRdb copy retains only in-frame clones and omits some. The sample lists millions of clones; more than 85% were seen once. The sample comprised naive CD4+ T cells from PBMCs. These receptor sequences come from a man between 18 and 29 years old in good health. Some clones in this sample may be carry-over from other donors' samples. CDR3s include the opening cysteine and the closing phenylalanine or tryptophan. The order of the fields is V gene, D gene, J gene, CDR3 protein. D genes are given only for firm matches.

TRBV5-1	TRBD2	TRBJ2-7	CASSTQTSGLYLEQYF
TRBV6-1	-	TRBJ2-7	CASSGDGRGEQYF
TRBV5-4	-	TRBJ1-2	CASSLEHNSGGYTF
TRBV14	-	TRBJ1-2	CASSQEKVSYGYTF
TRBV27	TRBD1	TRBJ1-1	CASSSDGQVDTEAFF
TRBV28	-	TRBJ2-6	CASSPEALPGANVLTF
TRBV7-2	TRBD2	TRBJ2-1	CASSPPSLTSGSTYNEQFF
TRBV5-1	TRBD2	TRBJ2-7	CASSLEGGRVKGEQYF
TRBV11-3	-	TRBJ2-1	CASSLGRGREQFF
TRBV5-1	TRBD1	TRBJ2-5	CASRRGTGAIQETQYF
TRBV9	-	TRBJ2-1	CASSAGPSPYNEQFF
TRBV14	-	TRBJ2-7	CASSSPSRRDEQYF
TRBV10-1	-	TRBJ1-2	CAKGGLYFGYTF
TRBV28	-	TRBJ2-4	CASRPVQGGRRKEAKNIQYF
TRBV5-1	-	TRBJ2-3	CASTLASATTDTQYF
TRBV11-2	-	TRBJ2-1	CASSLGAGASYNEQFF
TRBV11-2	-	TRBJ2-3	CASSSPRGGDTQYF
TRBV6-6	-	TRBJ1-1	CASISRGGLGTEAFF
TRBV5-6	TRBD2	TRBJ2-3	CASSLGVAGPTDTQYF
TRBV28	-	TRBJ2-1	CASSTFWAGTTYNEQFF
TRBV6-5	TRBD2	TRBJ2-1	CASSYSRWAGGFF
TRBV18	-	TRBJ2-3	CASSSSTDTQYF
TRBV7-6	-	TRBJ1-1	CASSLGQGLEAFF
TRBV6-4	TRBD1	TRBJ2-1	CASSLGGRYNEQFF
TRBV6-5	-	TRBJ1-4	CASRPGVGPSEKLFF
TRBV2	TRBD2	TRBJ2-5	CASSTTVAGRSRETQYF